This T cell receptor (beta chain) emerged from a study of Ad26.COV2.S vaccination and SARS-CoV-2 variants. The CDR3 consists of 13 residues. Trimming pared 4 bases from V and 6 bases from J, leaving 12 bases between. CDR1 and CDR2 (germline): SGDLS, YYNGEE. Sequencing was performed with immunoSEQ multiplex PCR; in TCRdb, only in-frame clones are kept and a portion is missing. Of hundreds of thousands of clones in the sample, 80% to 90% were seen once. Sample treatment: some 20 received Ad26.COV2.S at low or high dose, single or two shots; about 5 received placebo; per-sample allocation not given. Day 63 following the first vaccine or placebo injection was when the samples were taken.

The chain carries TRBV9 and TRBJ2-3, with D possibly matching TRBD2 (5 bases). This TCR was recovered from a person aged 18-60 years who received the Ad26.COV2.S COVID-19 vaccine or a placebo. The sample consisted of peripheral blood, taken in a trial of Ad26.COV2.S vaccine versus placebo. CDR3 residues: CASSPRGWDTQYF. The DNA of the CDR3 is TGTGCCAGCAGCCCCCGAGGGTGGGATACGCAGTATTTT.